This T cell receptor beta chain was recorded in a study of blood T cell repertoires in COVID-19. Study context: Sample material is recorded as cDNA or gDNA derived from T cells, B-cell-depleted T cells, or PBMCs.

CDR3 size: 14 residues. Trimming shortened V by 3 bases and J by 2 bases, and 10 bases separated the two germline ends. Germline V gene sequence: CDR1 MNHNS, CDR2 SASEGT. Sequencing used immunoSEQ multiplex PCR; TCRdb keeps in-frame clones, though not all of them. This table holds about 170,000 clones, around nine tenths found once. The study recruited people aged about 18 to 89 years across some 23 US areas. Membership in each cohort depended on participant-reported clinical history. Recovered status in Cohort 3 required two negative PCRs, clearance, or symptom resolution. This clone has just one count.

This chain uses TRBV6-1 with TRBJ2-5; D is perhaps TRBD1 (5 bases). The specimen sequenced was PBMCs or T cells enriched from blood (not recorded which). The sequence came from a woman younger than 30 who had recovered from COVID-19. CDR3 nucleotides: TGTGCCAGCAGTGAGGGGCAGGGTCAAGAGACCCAGTACTTC. Amino acids: CASSEGQGQETQYF.